Below are 2 T cell receptor beta chains sequenced from a single sample in a study of cytomegalovirus exposure and HLA in healthy donors. Primers for the PCR totalled 60 Vbeta and 13 Jbeta. Libraries were prepared by immunoSEQ multiplex PCR; TCRdb keeps only in-frame clonotypes and omits some of them. The repertoire holds 200,000 or so clones, with about 88% as singletons. Input material: PBMCs. The source of these receptors is a girl under three years old in good health and CMV-seronegative.

The chain recombines TRBV10-3 with TRBJ2-7, with unresolved D. This CDR3 is built from 15 residues. The V and J ends lost 0 bases and 3 bases respectively, with 12 bases between them. The germline CDR1 and CDR2 sequences are ENHRY and SYGVKD. Here the CDR3 reads CAISESQATFYEQYF. CDR3 nucleotide sequence: TGTGCCATCAGTGAGTCCCAGGCAACATTCTACGAGCAGTACTTC.

V and J are TRBV19 and TRBJ2-1, with TRBD2 identical over 8 bases. V shed 3 bases and J 4 bases; nucleotides not matched to a gene: 8. CDR1 and CDR2 from the germline V gene are LNHDA and SQIVND (reference sequence). CDR3 length: 16 amino acids. CDR3 nucleotides: TGTGCCAGTAGTATCGGTGCCGGGACTAGGTACAATGAGCAGTTCTTC. Translating gives CASSIGAGTRYNEQFF.